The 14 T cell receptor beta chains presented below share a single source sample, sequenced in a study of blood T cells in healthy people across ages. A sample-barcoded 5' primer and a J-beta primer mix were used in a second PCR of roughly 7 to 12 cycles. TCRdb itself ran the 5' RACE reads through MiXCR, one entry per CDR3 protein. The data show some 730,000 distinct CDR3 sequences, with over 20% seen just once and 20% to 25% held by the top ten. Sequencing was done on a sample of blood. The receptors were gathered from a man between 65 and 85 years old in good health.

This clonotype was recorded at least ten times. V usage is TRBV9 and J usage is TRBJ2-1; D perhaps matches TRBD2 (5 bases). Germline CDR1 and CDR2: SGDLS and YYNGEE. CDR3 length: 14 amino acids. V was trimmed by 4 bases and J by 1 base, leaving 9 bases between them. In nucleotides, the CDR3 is TGTGCCAGCAGCATGAGCGGATCCTACAATGAGCAGTTCTTC. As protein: CASSMSGSYNEQFF.

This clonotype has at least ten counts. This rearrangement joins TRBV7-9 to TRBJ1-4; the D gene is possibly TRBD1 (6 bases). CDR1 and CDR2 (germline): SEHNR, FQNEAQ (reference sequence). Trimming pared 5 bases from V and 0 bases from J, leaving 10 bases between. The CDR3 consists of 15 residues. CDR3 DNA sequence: TGTGCCAGCAGCCCGGACAGCGCAACTAATGAAAAACTGTTTTTT. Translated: CASSPDSATNEKLFF. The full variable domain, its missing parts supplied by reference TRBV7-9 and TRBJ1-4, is DTGVSQNPRHKITKRGQNVTFRCDPISEHNRLYWYRQTLGQGPEFLTYFQNEAQLEKSRLLSDRFSAERPKGSFSTLEIQRTEQGDSAMYLCASSPDSATNEKLFFGSGTQLSVL.

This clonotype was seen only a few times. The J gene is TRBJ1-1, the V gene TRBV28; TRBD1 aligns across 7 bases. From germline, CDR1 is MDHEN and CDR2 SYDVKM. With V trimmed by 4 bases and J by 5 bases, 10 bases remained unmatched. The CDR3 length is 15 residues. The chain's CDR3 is CASSSHRGGKTEAFF. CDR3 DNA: TGTGCCAGCAGTTCGCACAGGGGTGGGAAGACTGAAGCTTTCTTT.

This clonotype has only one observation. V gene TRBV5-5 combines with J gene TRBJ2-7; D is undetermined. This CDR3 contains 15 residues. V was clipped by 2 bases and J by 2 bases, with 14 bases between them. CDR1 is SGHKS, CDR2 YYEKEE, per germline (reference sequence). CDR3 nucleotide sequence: TGTGCCAGCAGCTTCGACCCCAACGTGGCCTACGAGCAGTACTTC. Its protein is CASSFDPNVAYEQYF.

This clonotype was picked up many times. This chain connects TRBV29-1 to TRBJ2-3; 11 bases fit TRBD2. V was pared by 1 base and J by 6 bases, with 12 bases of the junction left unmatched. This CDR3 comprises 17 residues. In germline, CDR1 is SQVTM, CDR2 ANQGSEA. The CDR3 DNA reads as TGCAGCGTTGAAGGGGGAGGGGTGATAGCGGGAGGGGATACGCAGTATTTT. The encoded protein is CSVEGGGVIAGGDTQYF.

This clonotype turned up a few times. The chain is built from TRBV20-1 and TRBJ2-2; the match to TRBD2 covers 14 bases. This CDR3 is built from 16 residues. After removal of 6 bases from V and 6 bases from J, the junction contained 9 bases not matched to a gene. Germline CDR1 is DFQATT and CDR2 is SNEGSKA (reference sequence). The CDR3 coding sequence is TGCAGTGCCCAGGGACTAGCGGGGGAAATGGCCGGGGAGCTGTTTTTT. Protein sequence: CSAQGLAGEMAGELFF.

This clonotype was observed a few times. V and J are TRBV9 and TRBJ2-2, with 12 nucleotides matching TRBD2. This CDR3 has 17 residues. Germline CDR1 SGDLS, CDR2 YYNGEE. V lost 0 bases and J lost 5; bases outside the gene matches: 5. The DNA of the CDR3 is TGTGCCAGCAGCGTAGCTCTAGCGGGGGGGCAGACCGGGGAGCTGTTTTTT. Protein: CASSVALAGGQTGELFF.

The CDR3 is CANSGPAGTEAFF. The CDR3 DNA sequence: TGTGCCAACAGCGGACCTGCGGGCACTGAAGCTTTCTTT. The chain recombines TRBV12-3 or TRBV12-4 with TRBJ1-1; no reliable D call. The CDR3 length is 13 residues. Trimming removed 10 bases from V and 4 bases from J, with 16 bases in between.

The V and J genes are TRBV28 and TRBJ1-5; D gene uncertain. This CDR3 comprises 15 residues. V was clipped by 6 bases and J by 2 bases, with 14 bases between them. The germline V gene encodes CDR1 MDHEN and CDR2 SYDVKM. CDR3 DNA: TGTGCCAGCAGCCCAGAGAGGATTGGCAATCAGCCCCAGCATTTT. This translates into CASSPERIGNQPQHF.

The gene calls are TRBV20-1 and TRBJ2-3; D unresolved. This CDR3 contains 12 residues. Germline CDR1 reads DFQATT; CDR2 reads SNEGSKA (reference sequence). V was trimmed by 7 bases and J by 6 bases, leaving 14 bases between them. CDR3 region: CSVSGYWDTQYF. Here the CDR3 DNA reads TGCAGTGTCTCAGGCTATTGGGATACGCAGTATTTT.

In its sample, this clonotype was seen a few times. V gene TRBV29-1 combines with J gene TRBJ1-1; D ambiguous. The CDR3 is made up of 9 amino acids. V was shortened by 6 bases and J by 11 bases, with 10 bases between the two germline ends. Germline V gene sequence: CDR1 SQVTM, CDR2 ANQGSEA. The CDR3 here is CSVPPGAFF. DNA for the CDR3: TGCAGCGTACCCCCGGGGGCTTTCTTT.

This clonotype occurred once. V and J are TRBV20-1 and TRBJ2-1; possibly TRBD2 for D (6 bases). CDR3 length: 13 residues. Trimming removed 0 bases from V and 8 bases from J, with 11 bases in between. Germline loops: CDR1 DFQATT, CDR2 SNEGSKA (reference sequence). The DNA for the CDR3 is TGCAGTGCTAGAGATGATCGGGGGTATGAGCAGTTCTTC. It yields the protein CSARDDRGYEQFF.

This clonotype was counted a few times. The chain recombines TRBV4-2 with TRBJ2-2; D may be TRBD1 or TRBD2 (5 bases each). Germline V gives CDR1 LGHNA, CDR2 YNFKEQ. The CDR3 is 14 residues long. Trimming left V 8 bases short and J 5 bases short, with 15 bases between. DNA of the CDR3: TGTGCCAGCCGGCAGACTGGGGGAACCGGGGAGCTGTTTTTT. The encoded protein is CASRQTGGTGELFF.

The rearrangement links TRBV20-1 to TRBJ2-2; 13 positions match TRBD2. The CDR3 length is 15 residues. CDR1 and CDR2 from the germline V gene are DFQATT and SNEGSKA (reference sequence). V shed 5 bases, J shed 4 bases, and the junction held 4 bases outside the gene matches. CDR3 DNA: TGCAGTGCTGGACTAGCGGGAGCGGTCACCGGGGAGCTGTTTTTT. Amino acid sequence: CSAGLAGAVTGELFF.